This TCR beta chain derives from a study of blood T cell repertoires in COVID-19. V lost 2 bases, J lost 5 bases, and 3 bases stayed unmatched. This CDR3 is built from 14 residues. Per germline, CDR1 SGHVS and CDR2 FQNEAQ. Here immunoSEQ multiplex PCR was the method, and the copy in TCRdb shows in-frame clones only, minus some. This table holds roughly 150,000 clones, 78% found once. The V and J genes are TRBV7-8 and TRBJ1-5; 7 bases are a match to TRBD1. This TCR derives from a woman between 45 and 60 years old who had recovered from COVID-19. Sample: PBMCs or T cells enriched from blood (not recorded which). The CDR3 spells CASSLFGTDQPQHF. Written as DNA, the CDR3 is TGTGCCAGCAGCTTATTCGGGACAGATCAGCCCCAGCATTTT.